This T cell receptor (beta chain) emerged from a study of blood T cell repertoires in COVID-19. The table came from immunoSEQ multiplex PCR; TCRdb's copy has only in-frame clones and leaves some out. The sample consists of 150,000 to 200,000 clones, about 92% of them appearing once. Trimming at V came to 4 bases and at J to 1 base, leaving 9 bases not matched to a gene. The length of the CDR3 is 17 residues. Germline CDR1 LGHDT, CDR2 YNNKEL (reference sequence). What was sequenced was peripheral blood. The chain links TRBV3-1 (or the pseudogene TRBV3-2) to TRBJ2-5; 10 nucleotides agree with TRBD1. This clonotype was sampled from a man aged 60-69 years with active or convalescent COVID-19. The CDR3 reads CASSPGTGVRGQETQYF. In DNA form, the CDR3 reads TGTGCCAGCAGCCCCGGGACAGGGGTTCGGGGCCAAGAGACCCAGTACTTC.